This record concerns one T cell receptor (beta chain) sequence. These data originate in a study of blood T cell repertoires in COVID-19. Assay: immunoSEQ multiplex PCR; the TCRdb copy retains only in-frame clones and omits some. This table has 100,000 to 150,000 clones, around three quarters appearing once. Trimming cost V 4 bases and J 2 bases; bases outside gene matches: 14. Per the germline V gene, CDR1 is SGHDT and CDR2 is YYEEEE. The CDR3 is 17 amino acids. Sequenced input: peripheral blood. This chain joins TRBV5-6 and TRBJ1-1, with 7 bases that match TRBD1. This TCR derives from a man aged 55 to 70 with active or convalescent COVID-19. The CDR3 nucleotides are TGTGCCAGCAGCCCACGTGGCAGGGGGAGCGGAAACACTGAAGCTTTCTTT. This codes for CASSPRGRGSGNTEAFF.